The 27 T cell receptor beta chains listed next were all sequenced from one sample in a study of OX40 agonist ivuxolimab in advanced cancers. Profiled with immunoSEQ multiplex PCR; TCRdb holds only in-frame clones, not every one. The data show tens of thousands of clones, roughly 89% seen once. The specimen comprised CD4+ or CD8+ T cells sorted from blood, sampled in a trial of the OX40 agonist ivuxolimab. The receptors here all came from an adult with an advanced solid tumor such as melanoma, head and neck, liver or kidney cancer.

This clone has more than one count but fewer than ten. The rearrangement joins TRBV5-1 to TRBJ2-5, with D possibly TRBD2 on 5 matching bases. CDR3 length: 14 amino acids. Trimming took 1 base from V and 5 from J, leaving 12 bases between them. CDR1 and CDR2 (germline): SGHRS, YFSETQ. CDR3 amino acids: CASSLFGGQETQYF. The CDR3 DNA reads TGCGCCAGCAGCTTGTTCGGCGGGCAGGAGACCCAGTACTTC.

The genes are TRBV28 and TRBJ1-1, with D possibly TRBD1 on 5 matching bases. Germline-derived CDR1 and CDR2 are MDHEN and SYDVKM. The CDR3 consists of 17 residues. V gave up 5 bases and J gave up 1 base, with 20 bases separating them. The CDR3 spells CASSTWDGLQTNTEAFF. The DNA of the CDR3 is TGTGCCAGCAGTACTTGGGACGGACTACAGACGAACACTGAAGCTTTCTTT.

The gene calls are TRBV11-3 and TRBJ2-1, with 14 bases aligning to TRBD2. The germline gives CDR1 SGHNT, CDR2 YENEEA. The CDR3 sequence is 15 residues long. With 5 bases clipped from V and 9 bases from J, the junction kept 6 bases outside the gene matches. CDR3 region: CASSRGTSGSGEQFF. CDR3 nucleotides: TGTGCCAGCAGCCGAGGGACTAGCGGGAGTGGTGAGCAGTTCTTC. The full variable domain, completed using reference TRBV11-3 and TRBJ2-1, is EAGVVQSPRYKIIEKKQPVAFWCNPISGHNTLYWYLQNLGQGPELLIRYENEEAVDDSQLPKDRFSAERLKGVDSTLKIQPAELGDSAVYLCASSRGTSGSGEQFFGPGTRLTVL.

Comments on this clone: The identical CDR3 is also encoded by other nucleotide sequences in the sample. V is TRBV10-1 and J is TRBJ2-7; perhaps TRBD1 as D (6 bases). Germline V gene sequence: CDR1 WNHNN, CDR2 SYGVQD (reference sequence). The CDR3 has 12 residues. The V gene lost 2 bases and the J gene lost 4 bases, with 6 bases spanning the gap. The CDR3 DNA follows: TGCGCCAGCAGTGAGACAGGGTACGAGCAGTACTTC. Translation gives CASSETGYEQYF.

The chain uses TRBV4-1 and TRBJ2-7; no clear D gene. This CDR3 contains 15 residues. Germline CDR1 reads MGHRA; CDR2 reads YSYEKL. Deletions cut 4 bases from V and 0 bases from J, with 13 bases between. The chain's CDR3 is CASSRIYPDSYEQYF. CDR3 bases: TGCGCCAGCAGCCGGATATATCCTGACTCCTACGAGCAGTACTTC.

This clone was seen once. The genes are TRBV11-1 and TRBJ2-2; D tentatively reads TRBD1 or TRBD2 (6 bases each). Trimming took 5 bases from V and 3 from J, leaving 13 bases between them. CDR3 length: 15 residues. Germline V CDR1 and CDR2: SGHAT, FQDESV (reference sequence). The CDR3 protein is CASSDRRADTGELFF. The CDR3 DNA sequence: TGTGCCAGCAGCGACAGGAGGGCGGACACCGGGGAGCTGTTTTTT.

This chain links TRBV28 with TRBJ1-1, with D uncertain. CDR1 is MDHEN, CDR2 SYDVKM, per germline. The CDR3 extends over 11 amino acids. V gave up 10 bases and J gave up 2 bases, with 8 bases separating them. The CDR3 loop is CATGPNTEAFF. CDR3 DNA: TGTGCCACAGGACCCAACACTGAAGCTTTCTTT.

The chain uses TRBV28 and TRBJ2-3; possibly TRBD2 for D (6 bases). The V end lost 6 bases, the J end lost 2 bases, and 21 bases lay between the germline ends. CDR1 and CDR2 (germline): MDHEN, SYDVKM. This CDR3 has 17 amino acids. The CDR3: CASSNLRDFLDTDTQYF. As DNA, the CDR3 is TGTGCCAGCAGCAACCTTCGGGACTTCCTAGACACAGATACGCAGTATTTT.

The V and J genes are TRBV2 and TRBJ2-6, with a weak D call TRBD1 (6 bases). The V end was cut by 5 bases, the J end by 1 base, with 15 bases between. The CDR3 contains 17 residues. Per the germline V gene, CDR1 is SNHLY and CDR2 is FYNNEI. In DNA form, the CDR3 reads TGTGCCAGCAGTTCCGGGACACTCTCATCTGGGGCCAACGTCCTGACTTTC. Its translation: CASSSGTLSSGANVLTF. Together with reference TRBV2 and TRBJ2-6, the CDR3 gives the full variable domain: EPEVTQTPSHQVTQMGQEVILRCVPISNHLYFYWYRQILGQKVEFLVSFYNNEISEKSEIFDDQFSVERPDGSNFTLKIRSTKLEDSAMYFCASSSGTLSSGANVLTFGAGSRLTVL.

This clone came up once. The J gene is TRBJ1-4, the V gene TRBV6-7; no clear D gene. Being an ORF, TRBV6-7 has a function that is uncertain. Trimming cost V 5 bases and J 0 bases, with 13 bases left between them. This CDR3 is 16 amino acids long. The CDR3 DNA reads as TGTGCCAGCAGTACCATACGGAGGCCAACTAATGAAAAACTGTTTTTT. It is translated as CASSTIRRPTNEKLFF.

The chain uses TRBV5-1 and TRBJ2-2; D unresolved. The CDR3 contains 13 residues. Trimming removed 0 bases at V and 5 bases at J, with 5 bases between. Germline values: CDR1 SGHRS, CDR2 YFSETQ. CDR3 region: CASSLAGTGELFF. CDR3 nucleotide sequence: TGCGCCAGCAGCTTGGCGGGTACCGGGGAGCTGTTTTTT.

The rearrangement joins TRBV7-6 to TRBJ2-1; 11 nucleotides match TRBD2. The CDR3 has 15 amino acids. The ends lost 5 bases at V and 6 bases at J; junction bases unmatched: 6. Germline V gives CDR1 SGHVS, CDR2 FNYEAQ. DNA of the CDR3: TGTGCCAGCAGCCTCCGGACTAGCGGGTTCAATGAGCAGTTCTTC. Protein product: CASSLRTSGFNEQFF.

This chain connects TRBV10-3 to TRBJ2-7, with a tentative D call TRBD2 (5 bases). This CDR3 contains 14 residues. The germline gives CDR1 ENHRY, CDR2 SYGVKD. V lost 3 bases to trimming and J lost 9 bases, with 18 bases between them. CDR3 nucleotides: TGTGCCATCAGTGACAACCTTCGGGGAGCGGCGCAGTACTTC. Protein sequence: CAISDNLRGAAQYF.

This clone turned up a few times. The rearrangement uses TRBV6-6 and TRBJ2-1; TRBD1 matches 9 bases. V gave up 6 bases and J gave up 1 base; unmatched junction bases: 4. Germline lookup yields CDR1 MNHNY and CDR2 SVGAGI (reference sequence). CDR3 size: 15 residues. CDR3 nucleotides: TGTGCCAGCAGACCCGGACAGGGGTCCTACAATGAGCAGTTCTTC. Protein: CASRPGQGSYNEQFF.

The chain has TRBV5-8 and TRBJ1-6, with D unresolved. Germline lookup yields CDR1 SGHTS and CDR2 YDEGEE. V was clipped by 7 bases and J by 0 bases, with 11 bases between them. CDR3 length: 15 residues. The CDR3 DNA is TGTGCCAGCTTGACGGGTAGCTCCTATAATTCACCCCTCCACTTT. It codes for CASLTGSSYNSPLHF.

The CDR3 loop is CASLGAEETQYF. The DNA for the CDR3 is TGTGCCAGCCTAGGAGCTGAAGAGACCCAGTACTTC. This chain connects TRBV2 to TRBJ2-5; D not certain. Trimming shortened V by 8 bases and J by 3 bases, and 10 bases separated the two germline ends. CDR1 is SNHLY and CDR2 is FYNNEI in the germline V gene. The CDR3 is 12 residues long.

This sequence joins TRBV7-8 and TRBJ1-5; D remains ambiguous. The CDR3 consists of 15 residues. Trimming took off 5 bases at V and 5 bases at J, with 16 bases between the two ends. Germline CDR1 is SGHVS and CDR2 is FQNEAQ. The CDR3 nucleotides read TGTGCCAGCAGCAAGACCATACCAGAGGATCAGCCCCAGCATTTT. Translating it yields CASSKTIPEDQPQHF.

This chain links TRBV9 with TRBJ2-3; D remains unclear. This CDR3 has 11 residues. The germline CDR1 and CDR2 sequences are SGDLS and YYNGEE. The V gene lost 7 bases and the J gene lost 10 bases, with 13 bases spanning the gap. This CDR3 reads CASGPHSPQYF. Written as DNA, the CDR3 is TGTGCCAGCGGACCCCATTCTCCGCAGTATTTT.

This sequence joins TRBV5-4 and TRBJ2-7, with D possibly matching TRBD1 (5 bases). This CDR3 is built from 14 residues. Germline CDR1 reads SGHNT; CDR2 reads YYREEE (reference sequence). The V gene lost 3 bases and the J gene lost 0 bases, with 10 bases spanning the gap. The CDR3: CASSWGASSYEQYF. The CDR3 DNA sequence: TGTGCCAGCAGCTGGGGCGCAAGCTCCTACGAGCAGTACTTC.

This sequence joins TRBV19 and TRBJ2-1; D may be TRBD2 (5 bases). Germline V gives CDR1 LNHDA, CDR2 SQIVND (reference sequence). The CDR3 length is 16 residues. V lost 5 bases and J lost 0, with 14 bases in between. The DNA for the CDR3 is TGTGCCAGTAGTCCCTTCTCAGCGGTCTCCTACAATGAGCAGTTCTTC. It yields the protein CASSPFSAVSYNEQFF. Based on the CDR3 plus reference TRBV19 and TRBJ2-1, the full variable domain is DGGITQSPKYLFRKEGQNVTLSCEQNLNHDAMYWYRQDPGQGLRLIYYSQIVNDFQKGDIAEGYSVSREKKESFPLTVTSAQKNPTAFYLCASSPFSAVSYNEQFFGPGTRLTVL.

The CDR3 reads CASSVGSGTEAFF. Here the CDR3 DNA reads TGTGCCAGCAGCGTAGGAAGTGGGACTGAAGCTTTCTTT. The chain couples TRBV9 to TRBJ1-1; D not resolved. V shed 0 bases and J shed 5 bases, with 8 bases lying between them. The CDR3 extends over 13 amino acids. Germline CDR1 is SGDLS and CDR2 is YYNGEE.

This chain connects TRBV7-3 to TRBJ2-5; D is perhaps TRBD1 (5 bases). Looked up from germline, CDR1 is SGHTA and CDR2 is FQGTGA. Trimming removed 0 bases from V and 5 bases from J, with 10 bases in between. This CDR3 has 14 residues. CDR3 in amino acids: CASSLTGGAETQYF. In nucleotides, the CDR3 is TGTGCCAGCAGCTTAACGGGTGGGGCCGAGACCCAGTACTTC.

As DNA, the CDR3 is TGTGCCAGCAGCCCATCGGGTCGTCCTAATCAGCCCCAGCATTTT. Translated, it gives CASSPSGRPNQPQHF. The gene calls are TRBV5-6 and TRBJ1-5, with D unclear. V was trimmed by 4 bases and J by 4 bases, leaving 15 bases between them. In germline, CDR1 is SGHDT, CDR2 YYEEEE. The CDR3 has 15 residues.

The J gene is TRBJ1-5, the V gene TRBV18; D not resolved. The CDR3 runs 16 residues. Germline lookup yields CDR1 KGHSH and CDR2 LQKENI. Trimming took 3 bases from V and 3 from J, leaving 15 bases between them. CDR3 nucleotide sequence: TGTGCCAGCTCACCGACCACACCACGATTCAATCAGCCCCAGCATTTT. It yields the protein CASSPTTPRFNQPQHF.

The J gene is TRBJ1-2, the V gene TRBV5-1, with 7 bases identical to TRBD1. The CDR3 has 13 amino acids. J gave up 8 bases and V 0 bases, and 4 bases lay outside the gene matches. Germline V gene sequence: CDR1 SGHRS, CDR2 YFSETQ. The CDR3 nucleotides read TGCGCCAGCAGCTTGGGACAGGGAAGGGGCTACACCTTC. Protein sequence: CASSLGQGRGYTF.

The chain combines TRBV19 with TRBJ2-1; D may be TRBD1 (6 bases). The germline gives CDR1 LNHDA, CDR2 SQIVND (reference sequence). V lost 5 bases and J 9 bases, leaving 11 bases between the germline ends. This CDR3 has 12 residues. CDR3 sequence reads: CASSPRGGEQFF. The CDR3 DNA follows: TGTGCCAGTAGTCCCAGGGGCGGTGAGCAGTTCTTC.

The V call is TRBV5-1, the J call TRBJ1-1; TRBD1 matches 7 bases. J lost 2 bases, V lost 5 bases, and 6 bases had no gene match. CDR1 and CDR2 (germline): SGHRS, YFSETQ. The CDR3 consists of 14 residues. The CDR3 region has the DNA TGCGCCAGCAGAGACAGGGAGTACAACACTGAAGCTTTCTTT. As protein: CASRDREYNTEAFF.